This is a list of T cell receptor beta chains from one sample in a study of blood T cell repertoires in COVID-19. Assay used: immunoSEQ multiplex PCR; TCRdb lists only in-frame clones, some missing. The profile shows 200,000 to 250,000 clones, over 75% of them singletons. Sequenced material: peripheral blood. The receptors originated from a man older than 75 with acute or convalescent COVID-19. The CDR3 runs from the conserved cysteine through the conserved F or W. A D gene is named only where the DNA matches it firmly. Clone size is not always given. Where it is, it says once, few, many or a class for expanded clones.

J gene: TRBJ2-5
clone size: .
D gene: TRBD2
V gene: TRBV30
CDR3 DNA: TGTGCCTGGAGTCGGCTAGCGGGAGGAGGAGGGACCCAGTACTTC
CDR3 protein: CAWSRLAGGGGTQYF

J gene: TRBJ2-1
clone size: .
D gene: TRBD2
V gene: TRBV3-1/TRBV3-2
CDR3 DNA: TGTGCCAGCAGTCAAATTGTAGCGGGAGGTAAAAATGAGCAGTTCTTC
CDR3 protein: CASSQIVAGGKNEQFF

J gene: TRBJ2-3
clone size: .
D gene: TRBD2
V gene: TRBV10-3
CDR3 DNA: TGTGCCATCAGTGTAGGGACTAGCGGCACAGATACGCAGTATTTT
CDR3 protein: CAISVGTSGTDTQYF

J gene: TRBJ2-3
clone size: .
D gene: TRBD2
V gene: TRBV11-3
CDR3 DNA: TGTGCCAGCAGCTTATACGCGGGAGGGCCTACAGATACGCAGTATTTT
CDR3 protein: CASSLYAGGPTDTQYF

J gene: TRBJ2-2
clone size: .
D gene: .
V gene: TRBV6-5
CDR3 DNA: TGTGCCAGCAGCCGCTCTAGCGCGAACACCGGGGAGCTGTTTTTT
CDR3 protein: CASSRSSANTGELFF

J gene: TRBJ2-3
clone size: .
D gene: .
V gene: TRBV27
CDR3 DNA: TGTGCCAGCAGGAATAGGGCGGGAATAGACACAGATACGCAGTATTTT
CDR3 protein: CASRNRAGIDTDTQYF

J gene: TRBJ1-2
clone size: .
D gene: .
V gene: TRBV3-1/TRBV3-2
CDR3 DNA: TGTGCCAGCAGCCAAGATTTCGGGGTGCCTAACTATGGCTACACCTTC
CDR3 protein: CASSQDFGVPNYGYTF

J gene: TRBJ2-2
clone size: .
D gene: .
V gene: TRBV7-2
CDR3 DNA: TGTGCCAGCAGCCCCCCCCCGGGGAGGTCCGGGGAGCTGTTTTTT
CDR3 protein: CASSPPPGRSGELFF

J gene: TRBJ2-1
clone size: .
D gene: .
V gene: TRBV5-1
CDR3 DNA: TGCGCCAGCAATAGGGGGGGGTCCTACAATGAGCAGTTCTTC
CDR3 protein: CASNRGGSYNEQFF

J gene: TRBJ2-1
clone size: .
D gene: TRBD1
V gene: TRBV24-1
CDR3 DNA: TGTGCCACCAGTGATTCCTCAACCGGGACAGGGGGAAATGAGCAGTTCTTC
CDR3 protein: CATSDSSTGTGGNEQFF

J gene: TRBJ1-2
clone size: .
D gene: .
V gene: TRBV15
CDR3 DNA: TGTGCCACCAGCAGGGCCGATGGCTATGGCTACACCTTC
CDR3 protein: CATSRADGYGYTF

J gene: TRBJ2-1
clone size: .
D gene: TRBD1
V gene: TRBV6-5
CDR3 DNA: TGTGCCAGCAGTAACAGGGGGAGGAATGAGCAGTTCTTC
CDR3 protein: CASSNRGRNEQFF

J gene: TRBJ2-1
clone size: .
D gene: TRBD2
V gene: TRBV7-2
CDR3 DNA: TGTGCCAGCAGCTCGAGGACTAGCGGGATTGGGAATGAGCAGTTCTTC
CDR3 protein: CASSSRTSGIGNEQFF

J gene: TRBJ2-3
clone size: .
D gene: TRBD1
V gene: TRBV6-5
CDR3 DNA: TGTGCCAGCAGAACCCGACAGGGAACCACAGATACGCAGTATTTT
CDR3 protein: CASRTRQGTTDTQYF

J gene: TRBJ2-1
clone size: .
D gene: TRBD2
V gene: TRBV27
CDR3 DNA: TGTGCCAGCAGATTTGATAATCGGGGGGGCTACAATGAGCAGTTCTTC
CDR3 protein: CASRFDNRGGYNEQFF

J gene: TRBJ2-3
clone size: .
D gene: .
V gene: TRBV5-1
CDR3 DNA: TGCGCCAGCAGCAAATGGACAGCTAGCACAGATACGCAGTATTTT
CDR3 protein: CASSKWTASTDTQYF

J gene: TRBJ1-3
clone size: few
D gene: .
V gene: TRBV2
CDR3 DNA: TGTGCCAGCAGGGGGGGGCTGATCTCTGGAAACACCATATATTTT
CDR3 protein: CASRGGLISGNTIYF

J gene: TRBJ2-1
clone size: .
D gene: .
V gene: TRBV5-1
CDR3 DNA: TGCGCCAGCAGCTTGGGAGCAGGGGGCGGGAGCTACAATGAGCAGTTCTTC
CDR3 protein: CASSLGAGGGSYNEQFF

J gene: TRBJ2-7
clone size: .
D gene: TRBD2
V gene: TRBV5-5
CDR3 DNA: TGTGCCAGCAGCCGTGGGTCCGGGACTAGCGGGGCCTACGAGCAGTACTTC
CDR3 protein: CASSRGSGTSGAYEQYF

J gene: TRBJ2-5
clone size: .
D gene: TRBD2
V gene: TRBV7-8
CDR3 DNA: TGTGCCAGCAGCTTATCTGGACTAGCGGACCTTCAAGAGACCCAGTACTTC
CDR3 protein: CASSLSGLADLQETQYF

J gene: TRBJ1-1
clone size: .
D gene: TRBD1
V gene: TRBV29-1
CDR3 DNA: TGCAGCGGTAACAGGGGCTCCTGGAACACTGAAGCTTTCTTT
CDR3 protein: CSGNRGSWNTEAFF

J gene: TRBJ2-5
clone size: .
D gene: TRBD2
V gene: TRBV7-2
CDR3 DNA: TGTGCCAGCAGCCGTAGCGGGAGAGAAGAGACCCAGTACTTC
CDR3 protein: CASSRSGREETQYF